The source of this TCR beta chain is a study of shared clonotypes between healthy human individuals. Study context: Per donor, CD8 memory used one plate, CD8 naive used two, CD4 memory used three and CD4 naive used three. General study findings and limits: Around 5% of naive CD4 clonotypes were common to four donors. When compared with the clonotypes that were shared by all four sorted-subset donors, the non-shared clonotypes turned out to have lower generation probabilities. Richness estimates generally favored naive over memory subsets.

Comment on this clone: Its antigen is not known.

Using immunoSEQ multiplex PCR, the repertoire was profiled, and TCRdb retains in-frame clones only, with some absent. In the table there are 780,000 or so clones, over 60% of which are singletons. This CDR3 region has 13 residues. CDR1 SNHLY and CDR2 FYNNEI come from the germline V gene. V lost 7 bases to trimming and J lost 1 base, with 9 bases between them. The receptor was isolated from a woman aged 25-40 years in good health. The V and J genes are TRBV2 and TRBJ2-3, with D tentatively TRBD2 (5 bases). Sequenced input: memory CD4+ T cells sorted from blood. As to subset: CD45RA-negative fraction. CDR3 region: CASTTGGTDTQYF. In DNA, the CDR3 is TGTGCCAGCACCACCGGGGGCACAGATACGCAGTATTTT. Drawing the rest from reference TRBV2 and TRBJ2-3, the complete variable domain is EPEVTQTPSHQVTQMGQEVILRCVPISNHLYFYWYRQILGQKVEFLVSFYNNEISEKSEIFDDQFSVERPDGSNFTLKIRSTKLEDSAMYFCASTTGGTDTQYFGPGTRLTVL.